This T cell receptor (beta chain) was identified in a study of blood T cell repertoires in COVID-19. At the level of the study: Samples representing acute and convalescent COVID-19 were sourced from the United States, Italy and Spain.

The germline V gene encodes CDR1 LGHNT and CDR2 FRNRAP. The CDR3 is 13 amino acids. V lost 9 bases, J lost 2 bases, and 8 bases lay in between. This table comes from immunoSEQ multiplex PCR, and its TCRdb copy is limited to in-frame clones, with some not included. The sample lists tens of thousands of clones, approximately 90% occurring once. This TCR derives from a man in his sixties with acute or convalescent COVID-19. The rearrangement links TRBV12-5 to TRBJ2-6; no definite D call. Specimen: peripheral blood. The CDR3 DNA reads as TGTGCTAGCACTCCTACTGGGGCCAACGTCCTGACTTTC. Encoded protein: CASTPTGANVLTF.